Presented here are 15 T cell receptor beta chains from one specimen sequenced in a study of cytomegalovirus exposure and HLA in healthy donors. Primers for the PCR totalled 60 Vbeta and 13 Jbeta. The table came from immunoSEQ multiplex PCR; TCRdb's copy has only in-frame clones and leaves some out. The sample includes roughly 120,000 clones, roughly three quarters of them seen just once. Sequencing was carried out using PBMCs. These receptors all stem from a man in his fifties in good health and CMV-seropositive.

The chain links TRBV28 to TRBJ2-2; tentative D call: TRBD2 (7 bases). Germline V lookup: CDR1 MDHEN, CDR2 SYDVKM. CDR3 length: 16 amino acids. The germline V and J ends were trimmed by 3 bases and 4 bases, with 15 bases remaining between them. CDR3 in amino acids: CASSFGGGLGTGELFF. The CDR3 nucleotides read TGTGCCAGCAGTTTTGGGGGGGGGCTGGGCACCGGGGAGCTGTTTTTT.

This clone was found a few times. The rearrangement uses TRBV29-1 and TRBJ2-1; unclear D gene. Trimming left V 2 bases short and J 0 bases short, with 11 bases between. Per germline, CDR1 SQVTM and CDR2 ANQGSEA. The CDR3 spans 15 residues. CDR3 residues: CSVETLTSSYNEQFF. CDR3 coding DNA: TGCAGCGTTGAAACGCTTACGAGCTCCTACAATGAGCAGTTCTTC.

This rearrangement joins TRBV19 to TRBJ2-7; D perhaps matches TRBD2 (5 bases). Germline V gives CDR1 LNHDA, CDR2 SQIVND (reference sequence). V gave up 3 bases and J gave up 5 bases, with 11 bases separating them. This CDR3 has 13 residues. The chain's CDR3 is CASSITGSDEQYF. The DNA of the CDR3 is TGTGCCAGTAGTATTACGGGGTCCGACGAGCAGTACTTC.

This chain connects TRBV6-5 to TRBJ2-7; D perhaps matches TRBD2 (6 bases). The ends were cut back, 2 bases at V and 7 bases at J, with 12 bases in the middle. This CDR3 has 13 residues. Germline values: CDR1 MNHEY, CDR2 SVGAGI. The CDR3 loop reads CASSYPPGGEQYF. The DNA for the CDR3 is TGTGCCAGCAGTTACCCACCCGGGGGAGAGCAGTACTTC.

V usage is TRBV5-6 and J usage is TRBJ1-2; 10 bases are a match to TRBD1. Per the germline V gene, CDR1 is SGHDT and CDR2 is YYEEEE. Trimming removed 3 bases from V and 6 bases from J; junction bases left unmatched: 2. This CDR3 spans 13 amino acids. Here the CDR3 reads CASSYGQGDGYTF. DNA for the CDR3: TGTGCCAGCAGCTACGGACAGGGGGATGGCTACACCTTC.

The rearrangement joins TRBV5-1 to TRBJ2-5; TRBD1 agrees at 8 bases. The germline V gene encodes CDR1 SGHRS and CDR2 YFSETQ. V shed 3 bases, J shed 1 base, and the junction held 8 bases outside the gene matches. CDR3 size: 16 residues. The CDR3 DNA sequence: TGCGCCAGCAGCTACACGACAGGGGACGTCCAAGAGACCCAGTACTTC. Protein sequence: CASSYTTGDVQETQYF.

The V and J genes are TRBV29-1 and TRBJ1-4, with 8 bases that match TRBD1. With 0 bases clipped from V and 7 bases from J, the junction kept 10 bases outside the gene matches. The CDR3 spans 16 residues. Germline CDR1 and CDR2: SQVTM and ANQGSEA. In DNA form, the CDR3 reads TGCAGCGTTGAAGACGGGGCCAGGGGGCGACGTGAAAAACTGTTTTTT. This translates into CSVEDGARGRREKLFF.

As DNA, the CDR3 is TGTGCCAGCAGCTCTATTCCGGGACAGCCGAACACTGAAGCTTTCTTT. It encodes CASSSIPGQPNTEAFF. This rearrangement joins TRBV28 to TRBJ1-1; 7 bases align to TRBD1. CDR3 length: 16 residues. Trimming cost V 6 bases and J 1 base; bases outside gene matches: 11. Per germline, CDR1 MDHEN and CDR2 SYDVKM.

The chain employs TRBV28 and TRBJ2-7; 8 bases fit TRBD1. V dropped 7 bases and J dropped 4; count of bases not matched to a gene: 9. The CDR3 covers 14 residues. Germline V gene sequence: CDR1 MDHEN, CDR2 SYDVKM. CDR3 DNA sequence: TGTGCCAGCATAGACCGAGGACAGGGTTACGAGCAGTACTTC. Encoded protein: CASIDRGQGYEQYF.

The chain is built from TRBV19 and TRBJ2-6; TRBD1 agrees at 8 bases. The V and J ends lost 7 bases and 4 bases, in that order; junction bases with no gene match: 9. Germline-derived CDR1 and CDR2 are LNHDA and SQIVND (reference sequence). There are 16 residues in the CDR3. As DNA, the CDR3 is TGTGCCAGTATTCCAAGACAGGGGAACGGGGCCAACGTCCTGACTTTC. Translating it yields CASIPRQGNGANVLTF.

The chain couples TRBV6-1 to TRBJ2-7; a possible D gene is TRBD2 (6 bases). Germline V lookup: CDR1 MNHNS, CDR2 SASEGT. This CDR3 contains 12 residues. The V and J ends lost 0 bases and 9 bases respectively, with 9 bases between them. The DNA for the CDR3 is TGTGCCAGCAGTGAAGCCGGGCGGGGGCAGTACTTC. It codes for CASSEAGRGQYF.

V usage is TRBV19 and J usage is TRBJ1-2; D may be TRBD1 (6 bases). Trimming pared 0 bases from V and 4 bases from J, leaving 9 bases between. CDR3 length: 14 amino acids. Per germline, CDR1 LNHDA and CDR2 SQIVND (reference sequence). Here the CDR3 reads CASSIDRGGYGYTF. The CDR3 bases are TGTGCCAGTAGTATAGACAGGGGCGGCTATGGCTACACCTTC.

The DNA for the CDR3 is TGTGCCAGCAGCGAGGGGGGGGGAATTAACTATGGCTACACCTTC. It is translated as CASSEGGGINYGYTF. The J gene is TRBJ1-2, the V gene TRBV9, with D possibly matching TRBD1 (6 bases). V was cut by 3 bases and J by 1 base, with 13 bases left in between. The CDR3 has 15 residues. Germline V gene lookup returns CDR1 SGDLS and CDR2 YYNGEE.

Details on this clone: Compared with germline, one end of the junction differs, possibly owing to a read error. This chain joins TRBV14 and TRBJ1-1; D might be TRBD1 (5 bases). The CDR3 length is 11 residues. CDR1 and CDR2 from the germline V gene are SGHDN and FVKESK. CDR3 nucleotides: TGTGCCAGCAGCCAAGAAGGCGGGGCCTCATTT. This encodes CASSQEGGASF.

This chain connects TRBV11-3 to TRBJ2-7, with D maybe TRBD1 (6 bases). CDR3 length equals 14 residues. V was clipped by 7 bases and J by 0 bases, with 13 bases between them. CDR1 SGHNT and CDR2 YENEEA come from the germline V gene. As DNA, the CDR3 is TGTGCCAGCATGAGGGGACAAAGCTCCTACGAGCAGTACTTC. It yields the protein CASMRGQSSYEQYF.